The rows below give T cell receptor beta chains drawn from one sample of a study of T cells in Graves' hyperthyroidism and ophthalmopathy. TCRdb independently ran MiXCR on the multiplex PCR reads; one entry per CDR3 protein. The data show approximately 690,000 distinct CDR3 sequences, roughly 15% seen once. What was sequenced was blood. Source of these receptors: a woman aged 45-65 years with Graves' ophthalmopathy. Both conserved end residues are part of each CDR3. D genes are given only for firm matches. A row's size may be missing; if present it is once, few, many or a size class.

V gene: TRBV6-2/TRBV6-3
J gene: TRBJ2-1
D gene: TRBD2
clone size: many
CDR3 DNA: TGTGCCAGCAGTTCCCGACTAGCGGGAAAATCTGAGCAGTTCTTC
CDR3 protein: CASSSRLAGKSEQFF

V gene: TRBV20-1
J gene: TRBJ1-2
D gene: -
clone size: many
CDR3 DNA: TGCAGTGCTAATCGGGACACCTTATACTATGGCTACACCTTC
CDR3 protein: CSANRDTLYYGYTF

V gene: TRBV5-1
J gene: TRBJ1-1
D gene: TRBD1
clone size: -
CDR3 DNA: TGCGCCAGCAGCGAAGACAGGGGCTCGAACACTGAAGCTTTCTTT
CDR3 protein: CASSEDRGSNTEAFF

V gene: TRBV9
J gene: TRBJ2-7
D gene: -
clone size: many
CDR3 DNA: TGTGCCAGCAGCGTATACGGGGGCGTGAGCTCCTACGAGCAGTACTTC
CDR3 protein: CASSVYGGVSSYEQYF

V gene: TRBV20-1
J gene: TRBJ2-3
D gene: -
clone size: many
CDR3 DNA: TGCAGTGCTAGAGATGAGTATAGCACAGATACGCAGTATTTT
CDR3 protein: CSARDEYSTDTQYF

V gene: TRBV20-1
J gene: TRBJ2-1
D gene: TRBD2
clone size: many
CDR3 DNA: TGCAGTGCTAGAAAGTCCAGCGGGAGGGCAGGTGAGCAGTTCTTC
CDR3 protein: CSARKSSGRAGEQFF

V gene: TRBV6-2/TRBV6-3
J gene: TRBJ2-3
D gene: -
clone size: few
CDR3 DNA: TGTGCCAGCAGTTATGAGGCTAGCTACACAGATACGCAGTATTTT
CDR3 protein: CASSYEASYTDTQYF

V gene: TRBV29-1
J gene: TRBJ2-1
D gene: -
clone size: many
CDR3 DNA: TGCAGCGTTGACATCGAGCAGTTCTTC
CDR3 protein: CSVDIEQFF

V gene: TRBV28
J gene: TRBJ2-1
D gene: -
clone size: many
CDR3 DNA: TGTGCCAGCAGTTTTGGTAGCGGCAATGAGCAGTTCTTC
CDR3 protein: CASSFGSGNEQFF

V gene: TRBV20-1
J gene: TRBJ1-4
D gene: -
clone size: -
CDR3 DNA: TGCAGTGCTAGTCCGGCACTGTCTAATGAAAAACTGTTTTTT
CDR3 protein: CSASPALSNEKLFF

V gene: TRBV5-6
J gene: TRBJ2-5
D gene: TRBD2
clone size: few
CDR3 DNA: TGTGCCAGCAGCGTGCGACTAGCGCGACAAGAGACCCAGTACTTC
CDR3 protein: CASSVRLARQETQYF

V gene: TRBV6-1
J gene: TRBJ2-1
D gene: -
clone size: few
CDR3 DNA: TGTGCCAGCAGTGAAGTCCGAGCTGAGCAGTTCTTC
CDR3 protein: CASSEVRAEQFF

V gene: TRBV10-3
J gene: TRBJ2-1
D gene: -
clone size: -
CDR3 DNA: TGTGCCATCGGACCTAATCCTGAATTACTGAGCTCCTACAATGAGCAGTTCTTC
CDR3 protein: CAIGPNPELLSSYNEQFF

V gene: TRBV28
J gene: TRBJ2-1
D gene: -
clone size: many
CDR3 DNA: TGTGCCAGCAGAGAACTATCCTACAATGAGCAGTTCTTC
CDR3 protein: CASRELSYNEQFF

V gene: TRBV4-1
J gene: TRBJ1-5
D gene: TRBD1
clone size: many
CDR3 DNA: TGCGCCAGCAGCCAAGCCGACAGGGCGAATCAGCCCCAGCATTTT
CDR3 protein: CASSQADRANQPQHF

V gene: TRBV30
J gene: TRBJ1-5
D gene: -
clone size: many
CDR3 DNA: TGTGCCTGGAGTTCCGGGCAGTTCGATCAGCCCCAGCATTTT
CDR3 protein: CAWSSGQFDQPQHF

V gene: TRBV29-1
J gene: TRBJ2-2
D gene: TRBD1
clone size: few
CDR3 DNA: TGCAGCGTTGGTGGGACAGCGAACACCGGGGAGCTGTTTTTT
CDR3 protein: CSVGGTANTGELFF

V gene: TRBV7-3
J gene: TRBJ2-1
D gene: -
clone size: many
CDR3 DNA: TGTGCCAGCAGCCTGCGGGCCCTCAACCGATACAATGAGCAGTTCTTC
CDR3 protein: CASSLRALNRYNEQFF

V gene: TRBV7-2
J gene: TRBJ1-4
D gene: -
clone size: many
CDR3 DNA: TGTGCCAGCAGCTTATATGGGGGAAGGGATGAAAAACTGTTTTTT
CDR3 protein: CASSLYGGRDEKLFF

V gene: TRBV20-1
J gene: TRBJ2-7
D gene: -
clone size: many
CDR3 DNA: TGCAGTGCGGGGCCGTTGGGCTACGAGCAGTACTTC
CDR3 protein: CSAGPLGYEQYF